The clone carrying this TCR beta chain has only a few counts. Its cognate antigen is unknown. TCRdb reprocessed the 5' RACE reads via MiXCR and lists one record per CDR3 protein. The sample consists of 50,000 to 60,000 distinct CDR3 sequences, 20% of them appearing once. The sorted Tregs were CD4+CD25+CD127-/low cells. CDR3 length equals 14 residues. V lost 6 bases, J lost 6 bases, and 18 bases lay in between. Germline V gene lookup returns CDR1 SGHRS and CDR2 YFSETQ. Points from the study as a whole: Tumor-infiltrating Treg TCR alpha and beta sequences overlapped most with tumor naive CD4+ T cells, then blood naive.

The clonotype comes from a female donor with breast cancer. J is TRBJ1-2 and V is TRBV5-1, with a weak D call TRBD1 (6 bases). Source material: tumor-infiltrating Tregs sorted from the breast tumor. CDR3 nucleotides: TGCGCCAGCACCGATTCCGCGGGGGGCGATGGCTACACCTTC. Translation: CASTDSAGGDGYTF. Supplemented by reference TRBV5-1 and TRBJ1-2, the full variable domain reads KAGVTQTPRYLIKTRGQQVTLSCSPISGHRSVSWYQQTPGQGLQFLFEYFSETQRNKGNFPGRFSGRQFSNSRSEMNVSTLELGDSALYLCASTDSAGGDGYTFGSGTRLTVV.